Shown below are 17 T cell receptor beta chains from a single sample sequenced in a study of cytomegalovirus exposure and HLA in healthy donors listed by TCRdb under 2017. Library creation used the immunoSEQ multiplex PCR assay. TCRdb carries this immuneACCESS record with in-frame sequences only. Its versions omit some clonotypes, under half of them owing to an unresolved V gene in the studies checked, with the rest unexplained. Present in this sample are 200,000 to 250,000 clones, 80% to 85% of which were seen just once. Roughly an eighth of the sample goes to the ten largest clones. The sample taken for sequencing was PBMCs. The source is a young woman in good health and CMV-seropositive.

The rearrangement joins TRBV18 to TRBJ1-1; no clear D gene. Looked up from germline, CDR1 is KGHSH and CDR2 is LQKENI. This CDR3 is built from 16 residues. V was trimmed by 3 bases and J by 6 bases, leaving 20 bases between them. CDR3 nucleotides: TGTGCCAGCTCACCTAACCAAGGAAACCTCATGGCTGAAGCTTTCTTT. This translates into CASSPNQGNLMAEAFF. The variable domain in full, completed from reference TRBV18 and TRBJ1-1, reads NAGVMQNPRHLVRRRGQEARLRCSPMKGHSHVYWYRQLPEEGLKFMVYLQKENIIDESGMPKERFSAEFPKEGPSILRIQQVVRGDSAAYFCASSPNQGNLMAEAFFGQGTRLTVV.

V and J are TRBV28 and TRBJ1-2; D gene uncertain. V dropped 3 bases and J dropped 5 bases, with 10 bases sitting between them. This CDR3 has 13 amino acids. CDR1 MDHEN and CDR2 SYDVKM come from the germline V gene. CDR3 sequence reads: CASSFVEKYGYTF. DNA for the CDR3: TGTGCCAGCAGTTTCGTCGAGAAATATGGCTACACCTTC.

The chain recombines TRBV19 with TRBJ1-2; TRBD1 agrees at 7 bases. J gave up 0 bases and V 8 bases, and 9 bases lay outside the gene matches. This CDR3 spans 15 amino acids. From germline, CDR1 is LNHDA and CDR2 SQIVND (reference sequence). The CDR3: CASSMTGKTNYGYTF. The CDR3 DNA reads TGTGCCAGTTCCATGACAGGGAAGACTAACTATGGCTACACCTTC.

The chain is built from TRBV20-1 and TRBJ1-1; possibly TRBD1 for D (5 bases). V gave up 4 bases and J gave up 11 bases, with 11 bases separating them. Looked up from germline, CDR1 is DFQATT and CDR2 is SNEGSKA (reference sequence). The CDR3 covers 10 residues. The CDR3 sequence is CSAMVRGAFF. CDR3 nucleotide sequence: TGCAGTGCTATGGTTAGGGGCGCTTTCTTT.

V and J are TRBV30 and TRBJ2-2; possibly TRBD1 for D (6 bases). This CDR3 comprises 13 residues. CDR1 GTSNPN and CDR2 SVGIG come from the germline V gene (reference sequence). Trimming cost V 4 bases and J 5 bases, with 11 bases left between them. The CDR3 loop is CAWTAQGTGELFF. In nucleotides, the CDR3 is TGTGCCTGGACGGCACAGGGAACCGGGGAGCTGTTTTTT.

CDR3 DNA sequence: TGTGCCACCTCCAGGGAAAACACCGGGGAGCTGTTTTTT. This gives the protein CATSRENTGELFF. The J gene is TRBJ2-2, the V gene TRBV6-6; possible D gene TRBD1, 5 bases. This CDR3 is 13 amino acids long. CDR1 and CDR2 from the germline V gene are MNHNY and SVGAGI (reference sequence). Between the trimmed V and J ends, which lost 10 bases and 2 bases, there was a span of 11 bases.

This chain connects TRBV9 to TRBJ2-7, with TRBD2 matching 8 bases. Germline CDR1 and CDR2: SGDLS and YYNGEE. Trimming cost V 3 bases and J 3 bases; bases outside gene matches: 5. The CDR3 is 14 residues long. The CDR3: CASSAAGTSYEQYF. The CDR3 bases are TGTGCCAGCAGCGCCGCCGGGACTAGCTACGAGCAGTACTTC.

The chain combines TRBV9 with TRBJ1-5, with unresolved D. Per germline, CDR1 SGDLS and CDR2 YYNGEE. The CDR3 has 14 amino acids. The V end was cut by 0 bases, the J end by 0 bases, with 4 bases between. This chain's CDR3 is CASSVGYSNQPQHF. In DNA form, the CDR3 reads TGTGCCAGCAGCGTAGGCTATAGCAATCAGCCCCAGCATTTT.

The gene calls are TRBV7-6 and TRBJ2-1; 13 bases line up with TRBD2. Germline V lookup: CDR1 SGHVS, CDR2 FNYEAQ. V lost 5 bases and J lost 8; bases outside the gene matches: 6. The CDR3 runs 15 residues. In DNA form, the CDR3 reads TGTGCCAGCAGCCCCGGACTAGCGGGAGCCGATGAGCAGTTCTTC. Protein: CASSPGLAGADEQFF. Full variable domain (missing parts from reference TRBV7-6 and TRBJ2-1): GAGVSQSPRYKVTKRGQDVALRCDPISGHVSLYWYRQALGQGPEFLTYFNYEAQQDKSGLPNDRFSAERPEGSISTLTIQRTEQRDSAMYRCASSPGLAGADEQFFGPGTRLTVL.

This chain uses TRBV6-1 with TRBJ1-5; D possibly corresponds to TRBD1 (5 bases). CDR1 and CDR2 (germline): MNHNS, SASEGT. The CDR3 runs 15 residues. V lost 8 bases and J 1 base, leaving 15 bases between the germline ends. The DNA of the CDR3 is TGTGCCAGCGCAACTATGGGACTGAGCAATCAGCCCCAGCATTTT. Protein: CASATMGLSNQPQHF.

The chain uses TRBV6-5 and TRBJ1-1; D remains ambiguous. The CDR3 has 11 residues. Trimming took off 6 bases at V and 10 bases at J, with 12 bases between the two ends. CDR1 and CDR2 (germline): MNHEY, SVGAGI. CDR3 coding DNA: TGTGCCAGCAGCAGAGACAAGGTAGCTTTCTTT. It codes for CASSRDKVAFF.

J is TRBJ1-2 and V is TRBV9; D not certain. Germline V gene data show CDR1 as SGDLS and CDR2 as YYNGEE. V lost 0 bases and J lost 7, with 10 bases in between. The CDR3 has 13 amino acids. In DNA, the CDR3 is TGTGCCAGCAGCGTAGCGGGGAATCGTGGCTACACCTTC. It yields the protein CASSVAGNRGYTF.

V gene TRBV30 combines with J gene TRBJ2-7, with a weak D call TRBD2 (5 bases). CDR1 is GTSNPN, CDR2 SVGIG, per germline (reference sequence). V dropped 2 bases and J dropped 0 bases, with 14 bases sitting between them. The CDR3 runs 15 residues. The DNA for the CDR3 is TGTGCCTGGAGTCCCCTTAGCGTCCCCTCCTACGAGCAGTACTTC. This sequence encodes CAWSPLSVPSYEQYF.

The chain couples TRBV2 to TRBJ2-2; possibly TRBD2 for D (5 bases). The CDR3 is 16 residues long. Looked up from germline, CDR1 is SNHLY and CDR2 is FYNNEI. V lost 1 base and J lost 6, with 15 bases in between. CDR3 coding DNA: TGTGCCAGCAGTGAAGGGACTCCCGTGCGGGCCGGGGAGCTGTTTTTT. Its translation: CASSEGTPVRAGELFF.

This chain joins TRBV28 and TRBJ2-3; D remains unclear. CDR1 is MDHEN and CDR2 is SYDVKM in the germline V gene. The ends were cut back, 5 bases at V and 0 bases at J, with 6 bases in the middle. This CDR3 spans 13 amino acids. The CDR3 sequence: CASSRKSTDTQYF. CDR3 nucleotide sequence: TGTGCCAGCAGTCGAAAGAGCACAGATACGCAGTATTTT.

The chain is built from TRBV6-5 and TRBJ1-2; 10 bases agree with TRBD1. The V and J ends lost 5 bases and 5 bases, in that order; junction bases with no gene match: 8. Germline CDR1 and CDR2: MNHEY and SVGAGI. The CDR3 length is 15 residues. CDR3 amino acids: CASSHRDRGLYGYTF. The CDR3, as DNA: TGTGCCAGCAGTCACCGGGACAGGGGCTTGTATGGCTACACCTTC.

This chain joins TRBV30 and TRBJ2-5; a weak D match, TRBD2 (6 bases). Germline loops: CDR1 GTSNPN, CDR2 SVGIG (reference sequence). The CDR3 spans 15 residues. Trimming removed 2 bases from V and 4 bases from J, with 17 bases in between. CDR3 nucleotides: TGTGCCTGGAGTCCCGGGGGTAGGTCCGTAGAGACCCAGTACTTC. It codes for CAWSPGGRSVETQYF.